This note documents a single T cell receptor beta chain sequence. Which antigen it targets is not known. No much larger clone exists at a distance of one base, and base qualities are not known. From cysteine to phenylalanine, the CDR3 is 15 amino acids long. Left in the record is the CDR3 DNA by itself, 45 bases read in frame from the first base. Via the germline V gene, CDR1 is MRHNA and CDR2 SNTAGT. Compared with germline, V lacks 2 bases and J lacks 2 bases; bases without a gene match: 4. The sample comes from a study of cytomegalovirus exposure and HLA in healthy donors (TCRdb year 2017). General notes on the study: An earlier analysis of roughly 500 of the donors reported under 300 Gb of sequence data and 90 million to 120 million unique TCR beta sequences obtained from around 180 million T cells. Roughly 300 gigabases of sequencing data and approximately 85 million unique TCR sequences were included in an early release covering several hundred HLA-typed donors. The genetic ancestry cluster associated with self-reported Caucasian donors included around 76% of the 300 to 400 genotyped donors. The study was designed to test whether signatures of past pathogen exposure could be identified by cataloging public T cell receptors. The study used immunosequencing to profile the T cell repertoires of some 600 subjects and linked those repertoires to cytomegalovirus serostatus. A separate validation cohort of roughly 130 different subjects was used in addition to the roughly 700-subject first cohort. To predict cytomegalovirus infection status, the study combined high-throughput TCR immunosequencing, statistical association of individual TCRs with disease status, and machine learning. To study patterns of TCR occurrence, a later analysis re-analyzed previously published TCR beta repertoires from just over 650 donors and added high-resolution HLA genotyping. Rather than using new phenotypic data, the later analysis identified candidate immune exposures from TCR beta sequences and from how often those sequences occurred across donors. In an earlier analysis of roughly 600 of the donors, high-throughput TCR beta sequencing was used to judge whether each TCR beta V gene segment behaved as functional or pseudogenic. Donor age, sex, ethnicity and CMV serostatus were collected together with the repertoire data. A later genetic analysis took genome-wide SNP genotypes for about three fifths of the 666 donors and used that subset as a discovery cohort. Every discovery cohort repertoire had been produced on one sequencing platform. Class I and class II HLA loci were covered by the typing at four-digit resolution. Typing coverage varied by locus: roughly 629-640 donors for A, B, C, DRB1 and DQB1; under 550 for DQA1; around 610 for DPA1; some 470 for DPB1. Five DR-DQ haplotypes were handled as single units for association and clustering, since linkage in the cohort was strong. On average, about 240,000 unique TCR beta nucleotide sequences were sequenced per donor among more than 350 genotyped donors of the cohort, with 15% to 20% of those sequences being non-productive.

In total, approximately 690 healthy bone marrow donors made up the cohort. At the time of sampling, all cohort members were nominally healthy, though unrecorded immune exposures were likely present. The donor tested CMV seropositive and was one of the 289 seropositive cohort members. Every donor gave a peripheral blood sample, and the peripheral blood mononuclear cells from that sample were used for TCR beta sequencing. The Qiagen DNeasy Blood Extraction Kit was used to extract genomic DNA from the blood cell samples. The method behind the library was the immunoSEQ multiplex PCR assay. The multiplex PCR relied on a mix of 60 forward primers for TCR Vbeta segments and 13 reverse primers for TCR Jbeta segments. A multiplex PCR assay on genomic DNA amplified the CDR3 region of rearranged TCR beta genes. The amplified TCR beta libraries were sequenced on the Illumina HiSeq System as 87-base-pair reads. From the authors' description of their analysis: A later analysis tallied 75 million to 85 million unique TCR beta chains across the approximately 670 repertoires, and about 10 million of those chains were shared by two or more donors. A nearest-neighbor algorithm error-corrected the raw reads and collapsed the reads into unique sequences, merging closely related sequences to remove PCR and sequencing errors. Alignment of CDR3 sequences to IMGT reference sequences was used to assign V, D and J gene segments. Each retained sequence needed at least a six-nucleotide match to both a V gene segment and a J gene segment. Rearrangements were classified as productive when the CDR3 lacked stop codons and remained in frame with V and J, and all other rearrangements were classified as non-productive. Following IMGT convention, CDR3 was defined as the stretch from the second conserved V-encoded cysteine up to the conserved J-encoded phenylalanine. The earlier analysis of fewer than 750 of the donors excluded sequences that lacked an unambiguous match to a single V gene segment. An earlier analysis of some 610 of the donors called V segments functional above 56.7% productive rearrangements and segregating when the between-donor standard deviation exceeded 5%. To diagnose cytomegalovirus status from the catalog of TCR beta chain sequences, a statistical classification framework was built. V and J gene assignment, in a later analysis, came from comparing TCR nucleotide sequences with IMGT/GENE-DB human TR gene sequences. Using the TCRdist pipeline, a later analysis assigned CDR3 sequences along with most-parsimonious VDJ recombination scenarios. In a later analysis, each TCR beta chain was defined by its CDR3 amino acid sequence together with its V-gene family, and reads without a unique V-gene family were excluded. To address suspected cross-contamination and a sequencing artifact, a later analysis removed a few hundred highly shared, low-generation-probability nucleotide sequences. In a later analysis, a clonal expansion index was calculated for each public chain from normalized within-repertoire ranks of inferred template counts. Generation probabilities in a later analysis came from a VDJ recombination model fitted to out-of-frame rearrangements, and those results were checked against IGoR. In a later analysis, hypergeometric tests were used to score TCR-TCR, TCR-HLA and TCR-CMV co-occurrence, with a repertoire-size bias correction applied to TCR pairs. In a later analysis, false discovery rates were estimated by permuting HLA or CMV assignments 20 times. In a later analysis, co-occurring TCRs were grouped with DBSCAN, and TCRdist sequence similarity was added when clustering was performed within HLA-allele-positive subsets. Repertoires with fewer than 30,000 or more than 120,000 public chains were left out of co-occurrence clustering, as were about 5 repertoires with anomalous nucleotide sharing. Not all clones reach the TCRdb copy of this immuneACCESS table, which keeps in-frame sequences only. Checked studies attribute under half of the gap to unresolved V genes and leave the rest unexplained. V, J and clone size were drawn from that table, and D and trimming were deduced from the DNA. For this sample there are over 100,000 clones; around three quarters appear just once. 4.2% of the sample is in the top ten clones.

The full study reports these points: In a later analysis, the rate of TCR association differed among HLA loci, with DRB1 alleles having the most associated TCRs and HLA-C alleles having the fewest. Most CMV-associated TCR beta chains appeared to be HLA-restricted in a later analysis, and the HLA associations seemed to be driven largely by CMV exposure. Compared with the approximately 600-donor mean, donors in an Asian-associated ancestry cluster had fewer N-insertions in productive TCRs, according to a later genetic analysis. A later analysis reported that several top co-occurrence clusters appeared linked to parvovirus B19, influenza, CMV and Epstein-Barr virus. In this cohort, only TCR beta chains were sequenced, and detectable features were limited by the absence of alpha or paired-chain data. A further reported finding was that TCR beta sequences accurately predicted the HLA-A and HLA-B alleles for most subjects in the first cohort. Linkage disequilibrium might explain the correlated functional status among segregating V segments, but an unknown experimental factor could not be excluded. V-gene and J-gene trimming of TCR beta chains was associated with a missense DCLRE1C variant in a later genetic analysis, and the association was replicated in an independent cohort. The classifier was reported to diagnose cytomegalovirus status with high specificity and sensitivity in both the original cohort and the validation cohort. A cluster of highly shared sequence variants was judged likely to represent a technical artifact of the sequencing pipeline. The study gave a list of some 150 TCR beta chains associated with cytomegalovirus. A few of the identified cytomegalovirus-associated TCR beta chains were confirmed in vitro to be specific for cytomegalovirus antigens. Compared with equally common non-associated chains, HLA-associated TCR beta chains in a later analysis were more clonally expanded and had lower generation probabilities. The 87-base-pair reads could not distinguish some IMGT-functional V segments, including TRBV6-2 and TRBV6-3, so those segments were excluded. An earlier analysis of 450 to 750 of the donors showed that most TCR beta V segments appeared in productive rearrangements either about 87% or about 30% of the time, which broadly matched IMGT annotations. When HLA alleles, especially DR and DQ, strongly co-occurred, attributing TCR associations to individual alleles was difficult. The presence/absence analyses assumed that sequencing depth was roughly uniform across donors, and that assumption may not be true. The earlier analysis of approximately 560 of the donors excluded 15 to 20 rarely observed V segments, including chromosome 9 orphons, because counts were too low. For the cohort, immune exposure information was limited to CMV serostatus. Because some donors lacked HLA typing at each locus, the association tests relied only on the typed subset. Most TCR sequences were observed very rarely across donors, whereas some public TCRs were present in many individuals. It was suggested by the authors that the approach could potentially be generalized to other disease states and immunological phenotypes. In a later analysis, over 15,000 TCR beta sequences were associated with specific HLA alleles at a false discovery rate of 0.05.

Sequencing used PBMCs. This TCR came from a male donor in good health and CMV-seropositive. In this chain, TRBV6-4 is recombined with TRBJ2-3; the junction holds 7 bases that match TRBD2. The DNA sequence reads TGTGCCAGCAGTGACAGCAGCGGGGACACAGATACGCAGTATTTT. This yields the protein CASSDSSGDTDTQYF.